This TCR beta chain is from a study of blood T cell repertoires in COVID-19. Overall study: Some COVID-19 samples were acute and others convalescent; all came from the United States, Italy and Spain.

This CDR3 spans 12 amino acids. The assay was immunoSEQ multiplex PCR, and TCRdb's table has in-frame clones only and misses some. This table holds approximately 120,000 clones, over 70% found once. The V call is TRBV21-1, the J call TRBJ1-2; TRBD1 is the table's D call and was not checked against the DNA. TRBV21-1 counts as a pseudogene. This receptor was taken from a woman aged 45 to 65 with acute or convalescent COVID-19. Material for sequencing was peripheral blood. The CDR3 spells CASRNRGRGYTF. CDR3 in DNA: TGTGCCAGCAGAAACAGGGGTAGGGGCTACACCTTC.